The rows below give T cell receptor beta chains drawn from one sample of a study of cytomegalovirus exposure and HLA in healthy donors. TCRdb's table, derived via immunoSEQ multiplex PCR, lists solely in-frame clones and lacks some. The table includes around 90,000 clones, 85% detected once. The sample consisted of PBMCs. These receptors originate from a middle-aged man in good health and CMV-seropositive. Both conserved end residues are part of each CDR3. Each record gives: CDR3 protein, J gene, V gene.

CDR3: CASSRQGAFYGYTF
J: TRBJ1-2
V: TRBV6-5

CDR3: CSALLAETQYF
J: TRBJ2-5
V: TRBV20-1

CDR3: CASSQVSGAVRGYGYTF
J: TRBJ1-2
V: TRBV4-1

CDR3: CASSVRGGEGHNFVDTQYF
J: TRBJ2-3
V: TRBV9

CDR3: CASSKTRGTQYF
J: TRBJ2-3
V: TRBV7-8

CDR3: CASSILPGNGNTIYF
J: TRBJ1-3
V: TRBV11-3

CDR3: CASSQEAQGVYGYTF
J: TRBJ1-2
V: TRBV4-2

CDR3: CASSEVREGNEQYF
J: TRBJ2-7
V: TRBV10-2

CDR3: CASRGPTNQPQHF
J: TRBJ1-5
V: TRBV19

CDR3: CASSRNSDTQYF
J: TRBJ2-3
V: TRBV5-1

CDR3: CASSAGTGDTGELFF
J: TRBJ2-2
V: TRBV6-1

CDR3: CASSRTGTSGSKQFF
J: TRBJ2-1
V: TRBV6-5

CDR3: CASSLLGRGGSPLHF
J: TRBJ1-6
V: TRBV13

CDR3: CATSREAELYGYTF
J: TRBJ1-2
V: TRBV15

CDR3: CASSAIGGGSGNTIYF
J: TRBJ1-3
V: TRBV7-8

CDR3: CSAGQPYEQYF
J: TRBJ2-7
V: TRBV20-1

CDR3: CASTPAVGGAGSPLHF
J: TRBJ1-6
V: TRBV28

CDR3: CATSRVPSSTDTQYF
J: TRBJ2-3
V: TRBV15

CDR3: CASSSIPSGSYEQYF
J: TRBJ2-7
V: TRBV5-4

CDR3: CASSFGMGDWGGKNIQYF
J: TRBJ2-4
V: TRBV5-1

CDR3: CASRRGGQQGSYTF
J: TRBJ1-2
V: TRBV6-1

CDR3: CASSSSPGQGTDTQYF
J: TRBJ2-3
V: TRBV28

CDR3: CASSLGQNYEQYF
J: TRBJ2-7
V: TRBV27

CDR3: CSVFSRARDTQYF
J: TRBJ2-3
V: TRBV29-1

CDR3: CASSVPPWGNSPLHF
J: TRBJ1-6
V: TRBV19

CDR3: CASRRGQGGGYGYTF
J: TRBJ1-2
V: TRBV6-5